The clone carrying this T cell receptor beta chain appeared a few times. The antigen is unknown. There are 14 residues in the CDR3. The V gene's germline CDR1 is DFQATT and CDR2 SNEGSKA (reference sequence). V dropped 6 bases and J dropped 4 bases, with 17 bases sitting between them. The Oncomine TCR Beta short-read assay was applied to DNA of cultured CD4+ T cells. Each CDR3 protein is one row after TCRdb ran MiXCR on the PCR reads. The sample has a few thousand distinct CDR3 sequences; roughly 60% are singletons. This record comes from a study of vaccination and CD4 T cells after COVID-19. Study as a whole: Overlapping spike peptides of SARS-CoV-2, HCoV-NL63, HCoV-OC43 and HCoV-229E stimulated the cells. A CEFX pool, an HIV-1 Nef pool, or else no peptide went into the control cultures.

Sample treatment: approximately 9-day PBMC culture with coronavirus spike peptide pools or control peptides (ViraFEST assay). The unexposed donor gave CD4+ T cells before the COVID-19 pandemic (2011-2018). Overall study findings and caveats: From a median of about 20 to 40, SARS-CoV-2-reactive clonotypes increased, though not significantly.

This chain connects TRBV20-1 to TRBJ2-3; D tentatively fits TRBD1 or TRBD2 (5 bases each). Sequenced sample: CD4+ T cells from blood, cultured in vitro. This TCR came from a human donor in good health. The CDR3 sequence: CSAAPPRGADTQYF. CDR3 DNA: TGCAGTGCCGCGCCCCCCAGAGGGGCAGATACGCAGTATTTT.